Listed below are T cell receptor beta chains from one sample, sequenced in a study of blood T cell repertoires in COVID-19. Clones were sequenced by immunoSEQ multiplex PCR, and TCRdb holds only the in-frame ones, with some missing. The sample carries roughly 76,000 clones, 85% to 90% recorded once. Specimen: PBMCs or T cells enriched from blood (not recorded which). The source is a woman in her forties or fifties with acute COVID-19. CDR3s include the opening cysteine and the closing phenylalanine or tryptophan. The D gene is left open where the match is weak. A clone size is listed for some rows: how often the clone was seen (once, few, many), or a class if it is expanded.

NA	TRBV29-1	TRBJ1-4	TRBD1	TGCAGCGCCGCATTGACAGGGGCACATAATGAAAAACTGTTTTTT	CSAALTGAHNEKLFF
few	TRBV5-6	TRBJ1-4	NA	TGTGCCAGCAGCCTGGGTAGTGAAAAACTGTTTTTT	CASSLGSEKLFF
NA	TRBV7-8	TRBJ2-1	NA	TGTGCCAGCAGCTTAGGTAGGGGGAGTAACGATGAGCAGTTCTTC	CASSLGRGSNDEQFF
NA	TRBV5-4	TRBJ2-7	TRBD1	TGTGCCAGCAGCTTGAAGGGACAGGGGGACTACGAGCAGTACTTC	CASSLKGQGDYEQYF
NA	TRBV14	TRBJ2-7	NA	TGTGCCAGCAGCCAAGATCAGTCCGCAGGGCACTACGAGCAGTACTTC	CASSQDQSAGHYEQYF
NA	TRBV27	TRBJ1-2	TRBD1	TGTGCCAGCAGTTTATGGGGGACAGGCGAGGGGTATGGCTACACCTTC	CASSLWGTGEGYGYTF
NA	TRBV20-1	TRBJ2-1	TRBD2	TGCAGTGCTAGTTTTGTCGCAGCGGGACCACCCTACAATGAGCAGTTCTTC	CSASFVAAGPPYNEQFF
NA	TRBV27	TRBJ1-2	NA	TGTGCCAGCAGTTACCAGGGGAGAGCTAACTATGGCTACACCTTC	CASSYQGRANYGYTF
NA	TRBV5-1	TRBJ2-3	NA	TGCGCCAGCAGCTTCGCTAGCTCAGATACGCAGTATTTT	CASSFASSDTQYF
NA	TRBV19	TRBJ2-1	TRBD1	TGTGCCACCAGCAAAGAGACAGGGATCGGCAATGAGCAGTTCTTC	CATSKETGIGNEQFF
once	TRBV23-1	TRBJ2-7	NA	TGCGCCAGCAGTCCACGGACAAACGGAACCTACGAGCAGTACTTC	CASSPRTNGTYEQYF
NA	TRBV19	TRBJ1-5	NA	TGTGCCAGTAAAGGGGTAAATCAGCCCCAGCATTTT	CASKGVNQPQHF
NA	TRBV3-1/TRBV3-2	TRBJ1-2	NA	TGTGCCAGCAGCCCAGGGGTAAACTATGGCTACACCTTC	CASSPGVNYGYTF
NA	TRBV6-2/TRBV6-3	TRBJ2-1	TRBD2	TGTGCCAGCAGTTACGAGGGACTAGCACCTCCCTACAATGAGCAGTTCTTC	CASSYEGLAPPYNEQFF
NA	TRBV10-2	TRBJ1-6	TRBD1	TGCGCCAGCAGCGAGGGGACAGGGGGAAATTCACCCCTCCACTTT	CASSEGTGGNSPLHF
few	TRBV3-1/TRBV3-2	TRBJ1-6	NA	TGTGCCAGCAGCCCGACAGGCGCCACGGCTTCACCCCTCCACTTT	CASSPTGATASPLHF
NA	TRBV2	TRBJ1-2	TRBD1	TGTGCCAGCAGTCCCTGGACAGGGGGCGCTATAAAGGATGGCTACACCTTC	CASSPWTGGAIKDGYTF
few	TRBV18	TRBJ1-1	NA	TGTGCCAGCTCACCCCGGGGGGTCGAGAACACTGAAGCTTTCTTT	CASSPRGVENTEAFF
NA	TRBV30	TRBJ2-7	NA	TGTGCCTGGAGAAAGACAGGCTACTACGAGCAGTACTTC	CAWRKTGYYEQYF
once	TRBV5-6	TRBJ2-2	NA	TGTGCCAGCAGCTTGCAACATTTCGGGGAGCTGTTTTTT	CASSLQHFGELFF
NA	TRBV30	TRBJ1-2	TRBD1	TGTGCCTGGAGTGTTGACAGGGGCCATGGCTACACCTTC	CAWSVDRGHGYTF
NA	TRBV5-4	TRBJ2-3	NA	TGTGCCAGCAGCTTGGCCCTATCCCAAGAAGATACGCAGTATTTT	CASSLALSQEDTQYF
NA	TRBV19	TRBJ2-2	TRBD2	TGTGCCAGTAGTATAGGGGGGACTAGCGGGAGGGCCGACACCGGGGAGCTGTTTTTT	CASSIGGTSGRADTGELFF
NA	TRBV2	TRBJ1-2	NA	TGTGCCAGCATATATTGGGGGGTCTCCTATGGCTACACCTTC	CASIYWGVSYGYTF
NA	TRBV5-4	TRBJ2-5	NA	TGTGCCAGCAGCACGGTTGACAGAGCTCAAGAGACCCAGTACTTC	CASSTVDRAQETQYF
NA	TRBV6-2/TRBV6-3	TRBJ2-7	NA	TGTGCCAGCAGTTACGCAGGGCGAGGCTACGAGCAGTACTTC	CASSYAGRGYEQYF
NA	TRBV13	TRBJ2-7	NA	TGTGCCAGCAGGACTGGCGGGGGCCCCTACGAGCAGTACTTC	CASRTGGGPYEQYF
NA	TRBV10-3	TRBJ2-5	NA	TGTGCCATCAGTGACGCGCTTACCCCAGGGGACCAGTACTTC	CAISDALTPGDQYF
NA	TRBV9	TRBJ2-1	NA	TGTGCCAGCAGCGCCCTTAATTACAATGAGCAGTTCTTC	CASSALNYNEQFF
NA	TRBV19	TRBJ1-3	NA	TGTGCCAGTAGTACGAGGGGAAACACCATATATTTT	CASSTRGNTIYF
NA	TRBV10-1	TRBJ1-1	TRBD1	TGCGCCAGCACGCGGGACAGGGGGCTCTTAAACACTGAAGCTTTCTTT	CASTRDRGLLNTEAFF
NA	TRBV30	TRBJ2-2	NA	TGTGCCTGGAGTATCTCTTGGCCGGGGACCGGGGAGCTGTTTTTT	CAWSISWPGTGELFF
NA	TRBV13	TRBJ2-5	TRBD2	TGTGCCAGCAGCTTGGGACTAGTCGATGGGGAGACCCAGTACTTC	CASSLGLVDGETQYF
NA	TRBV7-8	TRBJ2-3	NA	TGTGCCAGCACCTACCCCGACCGGGGGTCGAGGGGCACAGATACGCAGTATTTT	CASTYPDRGSRGTDTQYF
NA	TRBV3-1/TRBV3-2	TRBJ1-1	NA	TGTGCCAGCAGAGTAACACAGCTGAACACTGAAGCTTTCTTT	CASRVTQLNTEAFF
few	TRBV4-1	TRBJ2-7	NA	TGCGCCAGCAGCCAAGATCCCGGGTCGGTCGACGAGCAGTACTTC	CASSQDPGSVDEQYF
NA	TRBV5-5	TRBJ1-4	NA	TGTGCCAGCAGCTTGCGGCAGGGAGGAGAAAAACTGTTTTTT	CASSLRQGGEKLFF
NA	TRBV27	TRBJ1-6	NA	TGTGCCAGCAGTCGGGTTAATTCACCCCTCCACTTT	CASSRVNSPLHF
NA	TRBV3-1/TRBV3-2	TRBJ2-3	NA	TGTGCCAGCAGCCAAGATCTAGGGGGTTTCGCGGATACGCAGTATTTT	CASSQDLGGFADTQYF
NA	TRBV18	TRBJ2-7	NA	TGTGCCAGCTCACCTAACCGGGACTTTGGAGTCGTCGAGCAGTACTTC	CASSPNRDFGVVEQYF
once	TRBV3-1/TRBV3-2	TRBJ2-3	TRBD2	TGTGCCAGCAGCCAAGATCAAGGGACTAGCGGGACAGATACGCAGTATTTT	CASSQDQGTSGTDTQYF